Presented here are 13 T cell receptor beta chains from one specimen sequenced in a study of shared clonotypes between healthy human individuals. Generated by immunoSEQ multiplex PCR, the TCRdb table keeps only in-frame clones and is missing some. Altogether about 480,000 clones are present, about 80% being singletons, with the ten largest covering roughly an eighth. Sequences were obtained from PBMCs. The receptor set was obtained from a woman in her 40s in good health. Some clones in this sample may be carry-over from other donors' samples.

This clone was recorded at least ten times. V and J are TRBV18 and TRBJ2-1; weak D call: TRBD1 (6 bases). Germline lookup yields CDR1 KGHSH and CDR2 LQKENI. The CDR3 is made up of 16 amino acids. Trimming left V 6 bases short and J 0 bases short, with 15 bases between. CDR3 nucleotide sequence: TGTGCCAGCTCCCTCCCGGGACAAGGCTCCTACAATGAGCAGTTCTTC. Its protein product is CASSLPGQGSYNEQFF.

The chain carries TRBV15 and TRBJ2-1; D tentatively reads TRBD1 or TRBD2 (5 bases each). V was cut by 1 base and J by 8 bases, with 9 bases left in between. The CDR3 sequence is 13 residues long. The germline V gene has CDR1 LNHNV and CDR2 YYDKDF (reference sequence). In nucleotides, the CDR3 is TGTGCCACCAGCAGAGGGGGGATCCATGAGCAGTTCTTC. Encoded protein: CATSRGGIHEQFF.

At least ten counts were recorded for this clone. This chain's CDR3 is CASSSAGDQPQHF. The CDR3, as DNA: TGTGCCAGCAGCTCCGCCGGGGATCAGCCCCAGCATTTT. The J gene is TRBJ1-5, the V gene TRBV9; unclear D gene. This CDR3 is 13 amino acids long. V lost 4 bases and J 5 bases, leaving 10 bases between the germline ends. The germline CDR1 and CDR2 sequences are SGDLS and YYNGEE.

The chain is built from TRBV18 and TRBJ2-3; 7 bases map to TRBD2. The CDR3 contains 15 residues. Germline V gene data show CDR1 as KGHSH and CDR2 as LQKENI. The trim removed 0 bases at V and 3 bases at J, leaving 3 bases unmatched. For the CDR3, the DNA is TGTGCCAGCTCACCACCGAGCGGGGTAACAGATACGCAGTATTTT. This encodes CASSPPSGVTDTQYF. The variable domain in full, completed from reference TRBV18 and TRBJ2-3, reads NAGVMQNPRHLVRRRGQEARLRCSPMKGHSHVYWYRQLPEEGLKFMVYLQKENIIDESGMPKERFSAEFPKEGPSILRIQQVVRGDSAAYFCASSPPSGVTDTQYFGPGTRLTVL.

The J gene is TRBJ2-2, the V gene TRBV9; no clear D gene. This CDR3 comprises 15 residues. The germline CDR1 and CDR2 sequences are SGDLS and YYNGEE. V lost 1 base, J lost 6 bases, and 13 bases lay in between. In nucleotides, the CDR3 is TGTGCCAGCAGCGTACAATTAGCCCCGGCCGGGGAGCTGTTTTTT. It specifies CASSVQLAPAGELFF.

This chain uses TRBV5-1 with TRBJ2-5; 9 bases match TRBD1. The CDR3 contains 14 residues. J gave up 5 bases and V 4 bases, and 6 bases lay outside the gene matches. Germline V gene lookup returns CDR1 SGHRS and CDR2 YFSETQ. This CDR3 reads CASSQQGARETQYF. DNA for the CDR3: TGCGCCAGCAGCCAACAGGGGGCGAGGGAGACCCAGTACTTC.

The chain links TRBV7-3 to TRBJ2-2; D gene ambiguous. CDR3 length: 14 residues. The V gene's germline CDR1 is SGHTA and CDR2 FQGTGA. Trimming removed 1 base at V and 9 bases at J, with 12 bases between. CDR3 nucleotide sequence: TGTGCCAGCAGCTTAAGGGGTGCGGACCGGGAGCTGTTTTTT. It encodes CASSLRGADRELFF.

The rearrangement links TRBV28 to TRBJ2-7, with 7 bases matching TRBD1. The CDR3 extends over 15 amino acids. V lost 7 bases and J lost 3; bases outside the gene matches: 12. Germline assignment: CDR1 MDHEN and CDR2 SYDVKM. CDR3 DNA sequence: TGTGCCAGCAAGTACCGGGGACAGTCCCACTACGAGCAGTACTTC. As protein: CASKYRGQSHYEQYF. Full variable domain (remainder filled in from reference TRBV28 and TRBJ2-7): DVKVTQSSRYLVKRTGEKVFLECVQDMDHENMFWYRQDPGLGLRLIYFSYDVKMKEKGDIPEGYSVSREKKERFSLILESASTNQTSMYLCASKYRGQSHYEQYFGPGTRLTVT.

This clone occurred a few times. This sequence joins TRBV30 and TRBJ1-1; possible D gene TRBD1, 5 bases. There are 13 residues in the CDR3. Trimming removed 5 bases at V and 1 base at J, with 11 bases between. Germline values: CDR1 GTSNPN, CDR2 SVGIG (reference sequence). As DNA, the CDR3 is TGTGCCTGGTCGGACGGGACGAACACTGAAGCTTTCTTT. Translated: CAWSDGTNTEAFF.

The V and J genes are TRBV7-2 and TRBJ2-7; 7 bases agree with TRBD1. Unmatched junction bases numbered 8, after V lost 5 bases and J lost 4 bases. The CDR3 sequence is 14 residues long. Germline loops: CDR1 SGHTA, CDR2 FQGNSA. The CDR3 is CASSRDRDDYEQYF. In nucleotides, the CDR3 is TGTGCCAGCAGCCGGGACAGAGACGATTACGAGCAGTACTTC.

This chain connects TRBV7-8 to TRBJ2-5; D remains unclear. Germline V lookup: CDR1 SGHVS, CDR2 FQNEAQ. Trimming removed 3 bases at V and 1 base at J, with 18 bases between. The CDR3 extends over 17 amino acids. The CDR3: CASSLLPRHPAQETQYF. The CDR3 region has the DNA TGTGCCAGCAGCTTGTTACCGCGCCACCCAGCCCAAGAGACCCAGTACTTC. The full variable domain, in which reference TRBV7-8 and TRBJ2-5 provide the parts outside the CDR3, is GAGVSQSPRYKVAKRGQDVALRCDPISGHVSLFWYQQALGQGPEFLTYFQNEAQLDKSGLPSDRFFAERPEGSVSTLKIQRTQQEDSAVYLCASSLLPRHPAQETQYFGPGTRLLVL.

DNA for the CDR3: TGTGCCAGCAGTAAGGCGCCGGGACAGAGCTCCTACGAGCAGTACTTC. Translation: CASSKAPGQSSYEQYF. The rearrangement links TRBV6-6 to TRBJ2-7, with 7 bases identical to TRBD1. This CDR3 contains 16 residues. V lost 5 bases to trimming and J lost 0 bases; unmatched junction nucleotides: 10. Germline V gene sequence: CDR1 MNHNY, CDR2 SVGAGI (reference sequence).

The rearrangement joins TRBV15 to TRBJ2-1; maybe TRBD2 (6 bases). The CDR3 covers 15 residues. V was clipped by 3 bases and J by 7 bases, with 16 bases between them. Germline V gene lookup returns CDR1 LNHNV and CDR2 YYDKDF (reference sequence). The CDR3 DNA reads as TGTGCCACCAGCAGGGGAGGTAGGGGTCCGAATGAGCAGTTCTTC. Residues: CATSRGGRGPNEQFF.